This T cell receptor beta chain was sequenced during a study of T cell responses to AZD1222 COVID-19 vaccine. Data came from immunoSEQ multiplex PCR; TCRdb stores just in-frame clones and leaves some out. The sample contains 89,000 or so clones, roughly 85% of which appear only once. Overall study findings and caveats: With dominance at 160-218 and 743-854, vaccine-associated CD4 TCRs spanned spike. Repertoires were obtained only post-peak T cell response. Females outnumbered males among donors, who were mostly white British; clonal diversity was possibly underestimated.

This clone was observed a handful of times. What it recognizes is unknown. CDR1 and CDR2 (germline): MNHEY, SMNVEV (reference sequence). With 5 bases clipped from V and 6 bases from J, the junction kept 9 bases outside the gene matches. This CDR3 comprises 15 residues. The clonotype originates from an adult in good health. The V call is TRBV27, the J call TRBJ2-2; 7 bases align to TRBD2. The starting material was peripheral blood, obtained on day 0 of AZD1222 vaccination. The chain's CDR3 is CASSVGTTVPGELFF. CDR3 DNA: TGTGCCAGCAGTGTAGGGACTACCGTCCCCGGGGAGCTGTTTTTT.